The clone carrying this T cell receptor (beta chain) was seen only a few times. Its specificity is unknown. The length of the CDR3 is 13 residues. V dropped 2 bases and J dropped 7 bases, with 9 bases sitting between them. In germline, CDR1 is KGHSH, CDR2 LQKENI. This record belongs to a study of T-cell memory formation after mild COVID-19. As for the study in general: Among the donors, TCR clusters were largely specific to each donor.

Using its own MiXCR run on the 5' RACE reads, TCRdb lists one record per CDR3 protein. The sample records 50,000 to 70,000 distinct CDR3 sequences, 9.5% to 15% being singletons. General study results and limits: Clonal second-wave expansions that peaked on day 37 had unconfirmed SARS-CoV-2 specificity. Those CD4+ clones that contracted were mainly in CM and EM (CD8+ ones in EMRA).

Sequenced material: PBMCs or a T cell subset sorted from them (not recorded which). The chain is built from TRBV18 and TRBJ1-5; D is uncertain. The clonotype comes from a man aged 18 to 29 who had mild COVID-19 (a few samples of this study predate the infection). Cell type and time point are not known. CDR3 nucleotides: TGTGCCAGCTCACCAGATGGTGACCAGCCCCAGCATTTT. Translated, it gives CASSPDGDQPQHF.